A selection of T cell receptor beta chains follows, all from one sample in a study of PD-L1 blockade in urothelial cancer. Here immunoSEQ multiplex PCR was the method, and the copy in TCRdb shows in-frame clones only, minus some. In the table there are some 87,000 clones, roughly 84% of which are singletons. Sample: PBMCs, taken around atezolizumab (anti-PD-L1) treatment. The receptors derive from a man aged 60 to 75 with urothelial cancer. The CDR3 runs from the conserved cysteine through the conserved F or W. Each record gives: CDR3 protein, CDR3 DNA, J gene, clone size, D gene, V gene. D genes are given only for firm matches. Clone sizes are given selectively: once, few, many, or a class where the clone is expanded.

CASSPVDTYNEQFF	TGTGCCAGCTCACCTGTGGACACCTACAATGAGCAGTTCTTC	TRBJ2-1	.	.	TRBV18
CASSLMAGSRTDTQYF	TGTGCCAGCAGTTTAATGGCAGGGTCCCGCACAGATACGCAGTATTTT	TRBJ2-3	.	.	TRBV27
CASSLSVSTDTQYF	TGCGCCAGCAGCTTGTCAGTCTCCACAGATACGCAGTATTTT	TRBJ2-3	.	.	TRBV5-1
CASSLPGGRFTYNEQFF	TGCGCCAGCAGTCTGCCGGGAGGCAGGTTTACCTACAATGAGCAGTTCTTC	TRBJ2-1	.	TRBD2	TRBV5-1
CASSLRTGEGEQYF	TGCGCCAGCAGCTTAAGGACAGGGGAGGGGGAGCAGTACTTC	TRBJ2-7	.	TRBD1	TRBV5-1
CASSEAGDSYEQYF	TGTGCCAGCAGTGAAGCAGGGGATTCCTACGAGCAGTACTTC	TRBJ2-7	.	.	TRBV6-1
CASSYSHGESYEQYF	TGTGCCAGCAGCTATTCACACGGAGAGTCCTACGAGCAGTACTTC	TRBJ2-7	.	.	TRBV11-2
CATKTSGSINEQFF	TGTGCCACTAAGACTAGCGGGAGTATAAATGAGCAGTTCTTC	TRBJ2-1	few	TRBD2	TRBV19
CASRTVAGGETQYF	TGCGCCAGCAGAACCGTAGCGGGTGGGGAGACCCAGTACTTC	TRBJ2-5	once	TRBD2	TRBV5-1
CATSRDLMATNEKLFF	TGTGCCACCAGCAGAGATCTAATGGCAACTAATGAAAAACTGTTTTTT	TRBJ1-4	.	.	TRBV15
CASSLGTSGSSYEQYF	TGTGCCAGCAGCCTTGGGACTAGCGGGAGCTCCTACGAGCAGTACTTC	TRBJ2-7	.	TRBD2	TRBV7-9
CASSPRTENTEAFF	TGCGCCAGCAGCCCGAGGACAGAGAACACTGAAGCTTTCTTT	TRBJ1-1	.	.	TRBV5-1
CASSYSVGGRTGELFF	TGTGCCAGCAGTTACTCTGTGGGAGGGCGTACCGGGGAGCTGTTTTTT	TRBJ2-2	.	TRBD2	TRBV6-6
CASSKTEFEAFF	TGTGCCAGCAGCAAAACAGAGTTTGAAGCTTTCTTT	TRBJ1-1	once	.	TRBV7-9
CASSYSRHEQFF	TGTGCCAGCAGTTACTCGCGCCATGAGCAGTTCTTC	TRBJ2-1	.	.	TRBV6-5
CSAKTQAGSYEQYF	TGCAGCGCGAAGACCCAAGCGGGCTCCTACGAGCAGTACTTC	TRBJ2-7	.	.	TRBV29-1
CASSLAPGRETQYF	TGTGCCAGCAGTCTAGCCCCAGGACGGGAGACCCAGTACTTC	TRBJ2-5	.	.	TRBV27
CASSFSQGAPGANVLTF	TGTGCCAGCAGTTTTTCGCAGGGGGCGCCTGGGGCCAACGTCCTGACTTTC	TRBJ2-6	.	TRBD1	TRBV27